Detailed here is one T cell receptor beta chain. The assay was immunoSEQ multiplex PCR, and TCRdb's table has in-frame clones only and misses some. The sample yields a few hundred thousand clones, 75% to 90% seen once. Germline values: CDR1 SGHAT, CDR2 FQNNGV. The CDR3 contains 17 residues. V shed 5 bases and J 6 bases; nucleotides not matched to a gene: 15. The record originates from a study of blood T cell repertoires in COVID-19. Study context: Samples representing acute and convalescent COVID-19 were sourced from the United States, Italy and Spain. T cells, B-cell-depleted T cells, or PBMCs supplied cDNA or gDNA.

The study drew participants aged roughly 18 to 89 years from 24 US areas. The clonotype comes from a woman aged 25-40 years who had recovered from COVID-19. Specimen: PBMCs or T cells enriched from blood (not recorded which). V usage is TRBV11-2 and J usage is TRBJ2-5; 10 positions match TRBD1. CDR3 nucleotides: TGTGCCAGCAGCCCTACCAGGGGGGGACAGGGGACGAAGACCCAGTACTTC. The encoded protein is CASSPTRGGQGTKTQYF.